This T cell receptor (beta chain) originates from a study of patients with pleural tuberculosis. This clonotype was counted many times. This CDR3 spans 13 amino acids. The V segment lost 2 bases and the J segment 7 bases; nucleotides outside the gene matches: 2. The germline V gene has CDR1 SGHRS and CDR2 YFSETQ. MiXCR was run by TCRdb on the reads, yielding one entry per CDR3 protein. The sample has roughly 27,000 distinct CDR3 sequences, 18% seen once. The sequencing sample was made of peripheral blood. The rearrangement links TRBV5-1 to TRBJ2-1, with 8 bases matching TRBD2. This receptor was taken from a human donor with pleural tuberculosis. DNA for the CDR3: TGCGCCAGCAGCTTAGCGGGAGTTAATGAGCAGTTCTTC. Protein product: CASSLAGVNEQFF.